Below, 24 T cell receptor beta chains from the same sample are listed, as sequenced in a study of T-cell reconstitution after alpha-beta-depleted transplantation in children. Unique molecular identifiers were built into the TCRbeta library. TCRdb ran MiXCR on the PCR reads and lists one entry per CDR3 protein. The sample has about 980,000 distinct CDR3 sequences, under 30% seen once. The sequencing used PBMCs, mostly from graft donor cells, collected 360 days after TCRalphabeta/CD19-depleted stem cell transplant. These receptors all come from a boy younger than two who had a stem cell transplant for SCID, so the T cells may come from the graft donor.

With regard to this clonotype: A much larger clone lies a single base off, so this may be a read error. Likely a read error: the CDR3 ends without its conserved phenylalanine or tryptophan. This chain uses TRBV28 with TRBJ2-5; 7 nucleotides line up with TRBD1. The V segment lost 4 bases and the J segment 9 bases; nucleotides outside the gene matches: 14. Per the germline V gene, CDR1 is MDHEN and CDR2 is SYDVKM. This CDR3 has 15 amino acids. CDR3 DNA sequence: TGTGCCAGCAGTTCCACAGGGGCCTTCAAGAAGGCCCAGTACATC. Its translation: CASSSTGAFKKAQYI.

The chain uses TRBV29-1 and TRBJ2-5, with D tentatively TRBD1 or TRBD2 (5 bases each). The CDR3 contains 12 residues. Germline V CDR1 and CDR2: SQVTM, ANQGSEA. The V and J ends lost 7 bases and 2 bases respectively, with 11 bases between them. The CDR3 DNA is TGCAGCGGAGGGGTGCTACAAGAGACCCAGTACTTC. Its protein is CSGGVLQETQYF.

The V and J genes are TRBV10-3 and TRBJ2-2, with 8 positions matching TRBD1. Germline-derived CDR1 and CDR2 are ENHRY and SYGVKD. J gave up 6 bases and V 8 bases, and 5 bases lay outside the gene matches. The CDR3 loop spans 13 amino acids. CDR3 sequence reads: CAIQGQEAGELFF. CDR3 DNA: TGTGCCATCCAGGGACAGGAGGCCGGGGAGCTGTTTTTT.

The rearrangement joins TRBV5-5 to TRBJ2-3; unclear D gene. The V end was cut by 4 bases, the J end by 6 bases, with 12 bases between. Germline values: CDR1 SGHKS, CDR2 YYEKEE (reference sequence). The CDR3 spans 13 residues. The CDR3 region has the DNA TGTGCCAGCAGCAGGGCCGGTGAGGATACGCAGTATTTT. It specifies CASSRAGEDTQYF.

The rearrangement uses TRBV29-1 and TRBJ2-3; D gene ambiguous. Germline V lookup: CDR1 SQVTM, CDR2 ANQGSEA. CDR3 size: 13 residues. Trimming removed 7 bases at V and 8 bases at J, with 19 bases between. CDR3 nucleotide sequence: TGCAGCGGCACGGGTTCCACTCGAGGTACGCAGTATTTT. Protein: CSGTGSTRGTQYF.

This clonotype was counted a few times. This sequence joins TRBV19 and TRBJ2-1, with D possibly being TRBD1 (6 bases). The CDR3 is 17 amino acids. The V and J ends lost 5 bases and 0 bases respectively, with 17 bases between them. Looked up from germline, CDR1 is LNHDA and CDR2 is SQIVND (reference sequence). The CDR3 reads CASSSPTGRSSYNEQFF. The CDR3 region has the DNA TGTGCCAGTAGTTCGCCGACAGGCCGGAGCTCCTACAATGAGCAGTTCTTC.

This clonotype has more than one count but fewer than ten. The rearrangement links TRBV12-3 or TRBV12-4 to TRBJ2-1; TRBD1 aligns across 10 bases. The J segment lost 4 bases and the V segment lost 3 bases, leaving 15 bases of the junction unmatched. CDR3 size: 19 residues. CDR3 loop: CASSLGTGVRGASYNEQFF. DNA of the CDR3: TGTGCCAGCAGTTTGGGGACAGGGGTGCGGGGGGCCAGTTACAATGAGCAGTTCTTC.

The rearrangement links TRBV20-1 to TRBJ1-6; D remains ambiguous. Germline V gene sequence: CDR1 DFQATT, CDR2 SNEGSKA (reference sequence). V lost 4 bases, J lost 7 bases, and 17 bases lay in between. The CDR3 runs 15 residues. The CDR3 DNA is TGCAGTGCTACACTGCCGGGCACCTTCAATTCACCCCTCCACTTT. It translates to CSATLPGTFNSPLHF.

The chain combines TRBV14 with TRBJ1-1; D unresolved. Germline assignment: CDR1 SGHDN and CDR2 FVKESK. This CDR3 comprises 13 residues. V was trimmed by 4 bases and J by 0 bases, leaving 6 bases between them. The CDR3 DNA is TGTGCCAGCAGCCGGAGCTTGAACACTGAAGCTTTCTTT. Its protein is CASSRSLNTEAFF.

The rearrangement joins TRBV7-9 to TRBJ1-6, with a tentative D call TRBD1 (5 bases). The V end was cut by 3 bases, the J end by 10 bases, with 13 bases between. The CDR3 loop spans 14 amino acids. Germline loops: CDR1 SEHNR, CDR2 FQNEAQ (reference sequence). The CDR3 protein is CASSFPGRDSPLHF. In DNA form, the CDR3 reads TGTGCCAGCAGCTTTCCGGGCAGGGACTCACCCCTCCACTTT.

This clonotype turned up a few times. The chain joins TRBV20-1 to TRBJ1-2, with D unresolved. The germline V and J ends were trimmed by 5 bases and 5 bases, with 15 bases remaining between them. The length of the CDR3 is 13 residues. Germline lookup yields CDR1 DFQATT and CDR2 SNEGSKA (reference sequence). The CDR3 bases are TGCAGTGCTCGATCCCCGGCCCGTTATGGCTACACCTTC. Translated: CSARSPARYGYTF.

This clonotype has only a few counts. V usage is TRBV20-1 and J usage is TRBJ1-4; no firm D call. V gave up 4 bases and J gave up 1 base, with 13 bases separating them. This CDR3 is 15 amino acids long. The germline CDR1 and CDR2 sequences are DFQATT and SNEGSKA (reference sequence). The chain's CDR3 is CSATRARGTNEKLFF. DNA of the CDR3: TGCAGTGCTACAAGGGCCCGAGGAACTAATGAAAAACTGTTTTTT.

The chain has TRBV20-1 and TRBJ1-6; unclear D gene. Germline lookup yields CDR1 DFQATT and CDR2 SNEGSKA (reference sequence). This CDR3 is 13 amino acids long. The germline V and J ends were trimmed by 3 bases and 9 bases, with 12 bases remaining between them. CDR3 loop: CSARQDEGSPLHF. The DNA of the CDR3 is TGCAGTGCTAGGCAGGACGAGGGTTCACCCCTCCACTTT.

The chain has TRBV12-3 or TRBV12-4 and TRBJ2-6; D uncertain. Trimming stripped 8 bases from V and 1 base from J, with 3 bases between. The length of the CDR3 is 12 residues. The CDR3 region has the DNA TGTGCCAGCTTGTCTGGGGCCAACGTCCTGACTTTC. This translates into CASLSGANVLTF.

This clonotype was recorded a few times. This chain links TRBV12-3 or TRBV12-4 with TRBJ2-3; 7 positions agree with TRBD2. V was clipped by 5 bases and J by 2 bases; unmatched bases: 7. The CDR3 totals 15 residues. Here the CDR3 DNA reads TGTGCCAGCAGTGCCCTGCGGGGGTACACAGATACGCAGTATTTT. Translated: CASSALRGYTDTQYF.

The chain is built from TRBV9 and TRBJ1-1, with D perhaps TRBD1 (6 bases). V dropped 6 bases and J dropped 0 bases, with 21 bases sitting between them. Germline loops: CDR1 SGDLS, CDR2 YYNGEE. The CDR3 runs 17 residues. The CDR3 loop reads CASTRFGGPMMNTEAFF. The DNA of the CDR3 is TGTGCCAGCACCCGATTCGGGGGGCCGATGATGAACACTGAAGCTTTCTTT.

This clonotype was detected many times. The CDR3 nucleotides read TGCGCCAGCAGCTTAAGCGGGTACACTGAAGCTTTCTTT. Residues: CASSLSGYTEAFF. J is TRBJ1-1 and V is TRBV5-1; D gene ambiguous. Germline V gene data show CDR1 as SGHRS and CDR2 as YFSETQ. Trimming removed 2 bases at V and 3 bases at J, with 8 bases between. The CDR3 has 13 amino acids.

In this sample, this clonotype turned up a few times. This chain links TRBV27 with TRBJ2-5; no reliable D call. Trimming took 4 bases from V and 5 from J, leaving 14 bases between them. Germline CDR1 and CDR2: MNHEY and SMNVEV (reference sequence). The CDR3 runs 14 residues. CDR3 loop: CASSSWGRWETQYF. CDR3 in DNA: TGTGCCAGCAGTTCCTGGGGTCGGTGGGAGACCCAGTACTTC.

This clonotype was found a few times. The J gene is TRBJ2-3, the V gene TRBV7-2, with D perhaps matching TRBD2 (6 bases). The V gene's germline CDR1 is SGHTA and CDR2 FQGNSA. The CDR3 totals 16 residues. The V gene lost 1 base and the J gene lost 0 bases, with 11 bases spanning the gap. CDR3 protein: CASSLGGVLSTDTQYF. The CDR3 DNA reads TGTGCCAGCAGCTTAGGGGGGGTGCTGAGCACAGATACGCAGTATTTT.

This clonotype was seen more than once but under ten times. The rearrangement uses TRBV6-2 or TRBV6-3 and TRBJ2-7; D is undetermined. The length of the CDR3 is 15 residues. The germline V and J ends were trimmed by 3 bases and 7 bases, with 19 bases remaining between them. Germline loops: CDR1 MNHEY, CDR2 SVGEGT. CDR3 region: CASSYSPFRVGEQYF. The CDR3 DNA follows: TGTGCCAGCAGTTATTCGCCGTTTCGAGTAGGGGAGCAGTACTTC.

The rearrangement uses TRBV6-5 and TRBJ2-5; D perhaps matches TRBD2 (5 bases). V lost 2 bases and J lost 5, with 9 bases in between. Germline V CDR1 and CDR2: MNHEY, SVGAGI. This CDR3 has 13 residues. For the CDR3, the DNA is TGTGCCAGCAGTTACGGGGAGAGGGAGACCCAGTACTTC. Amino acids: CASSYGERETQYF.

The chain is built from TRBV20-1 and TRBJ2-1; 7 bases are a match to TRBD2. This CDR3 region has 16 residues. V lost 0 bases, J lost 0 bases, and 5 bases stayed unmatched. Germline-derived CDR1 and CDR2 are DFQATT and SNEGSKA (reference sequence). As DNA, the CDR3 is TGCAGTGCTAGAGATATCCGGGGGGTCTCCTACAATGAGCAGTTCTTC. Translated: CSARDIRGVSYNEQFF.

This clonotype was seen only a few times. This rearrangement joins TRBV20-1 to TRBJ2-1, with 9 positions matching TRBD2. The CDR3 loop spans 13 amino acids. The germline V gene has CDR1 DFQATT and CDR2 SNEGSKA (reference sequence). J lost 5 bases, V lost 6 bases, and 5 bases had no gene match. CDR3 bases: TGCAGTGCAGGGAGCGGGGGGAACAATGAGCAGTTCTTC. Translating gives CSAGSGGNNEQFF.

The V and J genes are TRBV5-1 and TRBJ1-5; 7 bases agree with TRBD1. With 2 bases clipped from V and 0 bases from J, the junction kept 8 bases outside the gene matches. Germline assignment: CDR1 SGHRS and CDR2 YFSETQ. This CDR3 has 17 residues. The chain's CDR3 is CASSLGGTDPSNQPQHF. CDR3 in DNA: TGCGCCAGCAGCTTAGGAGGGACAGACCCTAGCAATCAGCCCCAGCATTTT.